Listed here are 22 T cell receptor beta chains from one sample, sequenced in a study of early T cells in non-severe SARS-CoV-2 infection. Each CDR3 protein gets one entry after TCRdb re-called the 5' RACE reads with MiXCR. The table includes approximately 76,000 distinct CDR3 sequences, around an eighth detected once. The specimen sequenced was whole blood. Receptors were obtained from an adult who was a healthcare worker with PCR-confirmed SARS-CoV-2 infection or an uninfected control (not recorded which).

Ten or more counts support this clonotype. The genes are TRBV12-3 or TRBV12-4 and TRBJ1-2; TRBD1 is a possible D gene (6 bases). The CDR3 extends over 14 amino acids. With 7 bases removed from V and 5 bases from J, the gap between germline ends came to 17 bases. The CDR3 DNA follows: TGTGCCAGCATCCTGGGGGGGGCAGGTTATGGCTACACCTTC. Amino acid sequence: CASILGGAGYGYTF.

In its sample, this clonotype was seen many times. The chain carries TRBV20-1 and TRBJ2-3; 8 bases are shared with TRBD2. The CDR3 spans 13 residues. Looked up from germline, CDR1 is DFQATT and CDR2 is SNEGSKA (reference sequence). The V gene end was trimmed by 3 bases and the J gene end by 10 bases; junction bases not matched to a gene: 9. CDR3 DNA: TGCAGTGCTAGGACAACGGGAGGGACGCCGCAGTATTTT. Amino acids: CSARTTGGTPQYF.

At least ten counts were recorded for this clonotype. The CDR3 loop is CSVERLQGDQYF. CDR3 nucleotide sequence: TGCAGCGTTGAACGGTTGCAGGGGGACCAGTACTTC. The chain employs TRBV29-1 and TRBJ2-4; 7 positions match TRBD1. V trimming: 2 bases; J trimming: 13 bases; junction bases outside the gene matches: 8. CDR1 is SQVTM and CDR2 is ANQGSEA in the germline V gene. CDR3 length: 12 residues.

In its sample, this clonotype was seen a few times. This chain links TRBV6-5 with TRBJ2-2; no firm D call. V shed 1 base and J shed 7 bases, with 4 bases lying between them. Germline V gene lookup returns CDR1 MNHEY and CDR2 SVGAGI. This CDR3 has 12 amino acids. The CDR3 here is CASSYLRGELFF. The CDR3 bases are TGTGCCAGCAGTTACTTACGCGGGGAGCTGTTTTTT.

This clonotype occurred a few times. The V and J genes are TRBV7-9 and TRBJ1-3, with D hard to call. Trimming removed 2 bases from V and 8 bases from J, with 10 bases in between. The CDR3 totals 13 residues. Germline V lookup: CDR1 SEHNR, CDR2 FQNEAQ (reference sequence). CDR3 sequence (DNA): TGTGCCAGCAGCTTATTAAAGGGAGACACCATATATTTT. As protein: CASSLLKGDTIYF.

This clonotype was recorded a few times. The J gene is TRBJ2-2, the V gene TRBV20-1; D is unresolved. From germline, CDR1 is DFQATT and CDR2 SNEGSKA (reference sequence). Deletions cut 6 bases from V and 5 bases from J, with 13 bases between. This CDR3 spans 13 amino acids. CDR3 region: CSAPRGSTGELFF. For the CDR3, the DNA is TGCAGTGCCCCCCGAGGATCTACCGGGGAGCTGTTTTTT.

This clonotype was observed many times. The chain couples TRBV30 to TRBJ2-1, with TRBD2 matching 9 bases. Germline loops: CDR1 GTSNPN, CDR2 SVGIG (reference sequence). J was trimmed by 7 bases and V by 0 bases; bases with no gene match: 4. The CDR3 is 14 residues long. The CDR3 sequence is CAWSVSLAGNEQFF. The CDR3 DNA follows: TGTGCCTGGAGTGTAAGTCTAGCGGGAAATGAGCAGTTCTTC.

V gene TRBV19 combines with J gene TRBJ2-2; the D is unclear. The ends were cut back, 3 bases at V and 1 base at J, with 6 bases in the middle. The CDR3 is made up of 14 amino acids. Germline V lookup: CDR1 LNHDA, CDR2 SQIVND (reference sequence). CDR3 bases: TGTGCCAGTAGTATTGTGCGGAACACCGGGGAGCTGTTTTTT. Protein sequence: CASSIVRNTGELFF. Using reference TRBV19 and TRBJ2-2 for the parts outside the CDR3, the full variable domain is DGGITQSPKYLFRKEGQNVTLSCEQNLNHDAMYWYRQDPGQGLRLIYYSQIVNDFQKGDIAEGYSVSREKKESFPLTVTSAQKNPTAFYLCASSIVRNTGELFFGEGSRLTVL.

There are many counts of this clonotype. The rearrangement links TRBV6-1 to TRBJ2-3; TRBD1 might be the D (6 bases). Trimming removed 4 bases from V and 3 bases from J, with 20 bases in between. Germline-derived CDR1 and CDR2 are MNHNS and SASEGT. This CDR3 is built from 17 residues. CDR3 loop: CASSAPSGAEDTDTQYF. The CDR3 nucleotides are TGTGCCAGCAGTGCCCCGTCAGGGGCTGAAGATACAGATACGCAGTATTTT.

The sample holds a few counts of this clonotype. The chain employs TRBV20-1 and TRBJ2-4; perhaps TRBD2 as D (5 bases). The ends were cut back, 2 bases at V and 0 bases at J, with 14 bases in the middle. There are 16 residues in the CDR3. Germline V gene data show CDR1 as DFQATT and CDR2 as SNEGSKA (reference sequence). CDR3: CSARIVGGLAKNIQYF. CDR3 coding DNA: TGCAGTGCTAGAATCGTAGGCGGACTAGCCAAAAACATTCAGTACTTC.

This clonotype was counted many times. The rearrangement links TRBV10-3 to TRBJ2-1; 11 nucleotides match TRBD2. Germline CDR1 ENHRY, CDR2 SYGVKD. V was clipped by 6 bases and J by 4 bases; unmatched bases: 5. The CDR3 runs to 15 residues. In DNA form, the CDR3 reads TGTGCCATCAGGCGCGGGACTAGCGGATACAATGAGCAGTTCTTC. Translation gives CAIRRGTSGYNEQFF.

This clonotype was seen ten or more times. The rearrangement links TRBV28 to TRBJ2-7; perhaps TRBD1 as D (5 bases). V lost 5 bases and J 2 bases, leaving 10 bases between the germline ends. This CDR3 has 13 residues. Germline values: CDR1 MDHEN, CDR2 SYDVKM. CDR3 bases: TGTGCCAGCAGTGCAGGGTTCCCCTACGAGCAGTACTTC. Amino acids: CASSAGFPYEQYF.

The V call is TRBV3-1, the J call TRBJ2-2; 11 nucleotides align to TRBD2. The CDR3 sequence is 18 residues long. V gave up 4 bases and J gave up 0 bases; unmatched junction bases: 7. Germline CDR1 is LGHDT and CDR2 is YNNKEL (reference sequence). CDR3 residues: CASSRLAGLLPNTGELFF. The DNA for the CDR3 is TGTGCCAGCAGCCGACTAGCGGGACTTCTTCCGAACACCGGGGAGCTGTTTTTT.

The gene calls are TRBV9 and TRBJ2-2, with 9 bases lining up with TRBD1. Germline V gene lookup returns CDR1 SGDLS and CDR2 YYNGEE. With V trimmed by 6 bases and J by 0 bases, 9 bases remained unmatched. The CDR3 loop spans 17 amino acids. In DNA form, the CDR3 reads TGTGCCAGCACCTGGGGGGGACAGGGAACGAACACCGGGGAGCTGTTTTTT. It yields the protein CASTWGGQGTNTGELFF.

The rearrangement uses TRBV18 and TRBJ1-2; the D gene is possibly TRBD1 (5 bases). Looked up from germline, CDR1 is KGHSH and CDR2 is LQKENI. V was trimmed by 0 bases and J by 6 bases, leaving 29 bases between them. The CDR3 extends over 20 amino acids. The CDR3 region has the DNA TGTGCCAGCTCACCACCGCAGGGCGGGACCTTAACATCCCTCGGGGATGGCTACACCTTC. Its protein product is CASSPPQGGTLTSLGDGYTF. Full variable domain (rest looked up from reference TRBV18 and TRBJ1-2): NAGVMQNPRHLVRRRGQEARLRCSPMKGHSHVYWYRQLPEEGLKFMVYLQKENIIDESGMPKERFSAEFPKEGPSILRIQQVVRGDSAAYFCASSPPQGGTLTSLGDGYTFGSGTRLTVV.

This clonotype has a count of ten or more. The chain couples TRBV19 to TRBJ2-7; D remains ambiguous. The length of the CDR3 is 13 residues. V shed 0 bases and J shed 7 bases, with 10 bases lying between them. Looked up from germline, CDR1 is LNHDA and CDR2 is SQIVND (reference sequence). The DNA of the CDR3 is TGTGCCAGTAGTATAGACAGCTTACAGGAGCAGTACTTC. Translating it yields CASSIDSLQEQYF.

Ten or more counts support this clonotype. The rearrangement links TRBV29-1 to TRBJ2-3, with D possibly matching TRBD2 (5 bases). CDR1 SQVTM and CDR2 ANQGSEA come from the germline V gene. Trimming shortened V by 1 base and J by 1 base, and 9 bases separated the two germline ends. The CDR3 is 14 residues long. CDR3 nucleotide sequence: TGCAGCGTTGAAGTACCAGCGGGCACAGATACGCAGTATTTT. Its translation: CSVEVPAGTDTQYF.

In its sample, this clonotype was seen many times. The chain couples TRBV27 to TRBJ2-6; the D gene could be TRBD1 or TRBD2 (5 bases each). The CDR3 runs 15 residues. Germline V gene lookup returns CDR1 MNHEY and CDR2 SMNVEV (reference sequence). Trimming removed 6 bases from V and 4 bases from J, with 13 bases in between. CDR3 DNA: TGTGCCAGCAGCCTCAGGGACCCCGGGGCCAACGTCCTGACTTTC. It encodes CASSLRDPGANVLTF.

The chain carries TRBV5-1 and TRBJ2-7, with D perhaps TRBD1 or TRBD2 (5 bases each). Germline CDR1 and CDR2: SGHRS and YFSETQ. Trimming removed 0 bases at V and 2 bases at J, with 12 bases between. This CDR3 has 15 residues. CDR3 DNA: TGCGCCAGCAGCTTGGATGGGGGACCCCCCTACGAGCAGTACTTC. It is translated as CASSLDGGPPYEQYF.

This clonotype was counted ten times or more. The V and J genes are TRBV29-1 and TRBJ2-2, with D unclear. Trimming removed 2 bases at V and 7 bases at J, with 23 bases between. Germline values: CDR1 SQVTM, CDR2 ANQGSEA. The CDR3 runs to 17 residues. CDR3 region: CSVEPLAKQSAGGELFF. CDR3 nucleotides: TGCAGCGTTGAACCCCTCGCGAAGCAGTCGGCAGGCGGGGAGCTGTTTTTT.

At least ten counts were recorded for this clonotype. The J gene is TRBJ2-3, the V gene TRBV7-8; the D is unclear. Germline CDR1 SGHVS, CDR2 FQNEAQ. The V end lost 6 bases, the J end lost 11 bases, and 27 bases lay between the germline ends. There are 16 residues in the CDR3. The CDR3 coding sequence is TGTGCCAGCAGTTTACGGAGTGGGCTTCCCCACTTTGGGCAGTATTTT. Translated, it gives CASSLRSGLPHFGQYF. The whole variable domain, filled in from reference TRBV7-8 and TRBJ2-3, reads GAGVSQSPRYKVAKRGQDVALRCDPISGHVSLFWYQQALGQGPEFLTYFQNEAQLDKSGLPSDRFFAERPEGSVSTLKIQRTQQEDSAVYLCASSLRSGLPHFGQYFGPGTRLTVL.

This clonotype occurred many times. The chain combines TRBV29-1 with TRBJ2-4; D is perhaps TRBD1 or TRBD2 (5 bases each). V lost 6 bases and J lost 8, with 11 bases in between. Germline V CDR1 and CDR2: SQVTM, ANQGSEA. There are 11 residues in the CDR3. The DNA of the CDR3 is TGCAGCGTGGCTCGAGGGGACATTCAGTACTTC. Its translation: CSVARGDIQYF.